This T cell receptor beta chain appears in the sequencing data of a study of cytomegalovirus exposure and HLA in healthy donors. Study details: The 90 to 150 validation repertoires, a later analysis reported, used the same platform as the approximately 700 first-cohort repertoires.

The table came from immunoSEQ multiplex PCR; TCRdb's copy has only in-frame clones and leaves some out. The repertoire holds roughly 120,000 clones, with almost 90% as singletons. This CDR3 is 13 amino acids long. The V end lost 2 bases, the J end lost 3 bases, and 5 bases lay between the germline ends. Per germline, CDR1 SGHVS and CDR2 FQNEAQ. The sample comprised PBMCs. This receptor was obtained from a woman between 18 and 30 years old in good health and CMV-seronegative. The V and J genes are TRBV7-8 and TRBJ1-3; D is ambiguous. CDR3 sequence reads: CASSLSVGNTIYF. CDR3 bases: TGTGCCAGCAGCTTATCGGTTGGAAACACCATATATTTT.